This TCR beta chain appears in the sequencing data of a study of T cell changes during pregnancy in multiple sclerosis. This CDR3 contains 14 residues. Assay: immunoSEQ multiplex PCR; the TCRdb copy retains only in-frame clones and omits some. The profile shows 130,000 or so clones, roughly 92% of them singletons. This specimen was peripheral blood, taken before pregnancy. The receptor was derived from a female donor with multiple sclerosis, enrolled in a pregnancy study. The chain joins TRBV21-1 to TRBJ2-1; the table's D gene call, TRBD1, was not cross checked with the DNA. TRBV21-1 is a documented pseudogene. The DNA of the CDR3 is TGTGCCAGCAGCAAAGAGGAACAGATCAATGAGCAGTTCTTC. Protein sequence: CASSKEEQINEQFF.